Each of the 23 T cell receptor beta chains below was sequenced from the same sample in a study of identical twins. Each CDR3 protein gets one entry after TCRdb re-called the 5' RACE reads with MiXCR. There are hundreds of thousands of distinct CDR3 sequences in the sample; 20% to 25% occur only once, and about 3% lies in the top ten. The same sample was also studied in work on T cells expressing NK-cell markers.

The sequenced sample was CD4+ T cells sorted from blood. Source of these receptors: a woman aged 18-29 years in good health.

The rearrangement links TRBV18 to TRBJ2-3, with no clear D. The length of the CDR3 is 14 residues. The V end was cut by 1 base, the J end by 1 base, with 6 bases between. The germline CDR1 and CDR2 sequences are KGHSH and LQKENI. The CDR3 spells CASSPHSRTDTQYF. The DNA of the CDR3 is TGTGCCAGCTCACCACACAGCCGCACAGATACGCAGTATTTT.

This clonotype has a single count. This rearrangement joins TRBV20-1 to TRBJ2-7, with D possibly TRBD1 on 5 matching bases. Germline CDR1 and CDR2: DFQATT and SNEGSKA (reference sequence). This CDR3 has 12 amino acids. V dropped 6 bases and J dropped 5 bases, with 14 bases sitting between them. The DNA for the CDR3 is TGCAGTGCACCTGACAGTTTCCACGAGCAGTACTTC. This codes for CSAPDSFHEQYF.

The V and J genes are TRBV12-3 or TRBV12-4 and TRBJ2-7; the D gene is possibly TRBD2 (6 bases). Trimming cost V 2 bases and J 5 bases, with 19 bases left between them. CDR3 length: 16 residues. CDR3 nucleotide sequence: TGTGCCAGCAGTTTACGGCGGGATCCTCCCGGCGACGAGCAGTACTTC. It translates to CASSLRRDPPGDEQYF.

This clonotype was detected only a few times. The chain is built from TRBV20-1 and TRBJ2-1; no firm D call. V lost 2 bases and J 8 bases, leaving 13 bases between the germline ends. This CDR3 is built from 13 residues. The germline CDR1 and CDR2 sequences are DFQATT and SNEGSKA (reference sequence). CDR3 coding DNA: TGCAGTGCTAGATCTCTAGTAAGCGATGAGCAGTTCTTC. It translates to CSARSLVSDEQFF.

V is TRBV3-1 and J is TRBJ2-1; 12 bases agree with TRBD2. Germline V gene sequence: CDR1 LGHDT, CDR2 YNNKEL (reference sequence). V lost 4 bases, J lost 10 bases, and 8 bases stayed unmatched. The CDR3 contains 15 residues. The CDR3 spells CASSPRLAGDMEQFF. CDR3 coding DNA: TGTGCCAGCAGCCCCCGACTAGCGGGGGACATGGAGCAGTTCTTC.

The chain has TRBV20-1 and TRBJ2-7; 7 positions match TRBD2. Germline CDR1 and CDR2: DFQATT and SNEGSKA (reference sequence). J was trimmed by 2 bases and V by 6 bases; bases with no gene match: 7. The CDR3 is 13 amino acids. CDR3 residues: CSASLAAPYEQYF. In DNA, the CDR3 is TGCAGTGCGTCGCTAGCGGCCCCCTACGAGCAGTACTTC.

This clonotype appeared a few times. This chain uses TRBV4-3 with TRBJ2-3, with a possible D match to TRBD2 (6 bases). The V and J ends lost 2 bases and 10 bases respectively, with 16 bases between them. Germline V gene data show CDR1 as LGHNA and CDR2 as YSLEER. The CDR3 loop spans 14 amino acids. The CDR3: CASSQLPEREAQYF. The CDR3 region has the DNA TGCGCCAGCAGCCAACTTCCCGAGAGGGAGGCGCAGTATTTT.

This clonotype was observed a handful of times. The chain links TRBV7-7 to TRBJ2-1; D unresolved. The CDR3 consists of 13 residues. V was cut by 4 bases and J by 7 bases, with 11 bases left in between. Germline loops: CDR1 SSHAT, CDR2 FNYEAQ (reference sequence). CDR3 protein: CASSSSSRNEQFF. The DNA of the CDR3 is TGTGCCAGCAGCTCCTCCTCACGGAATGAGCAGTTCTTC.

The V call is TRBV20-1, the J call TRBJ1-1; D is unresolved. The CDR3 has 14 amino acids. CDR1 is DFQATT, CDR2 SNEGSKA, per germline (reference sequence). The V gene lost 1 base and the J gene lost 0 bases, with 9 bases spanning the gap. The CDR3 DNA reads as TGCAGTGCTAGAGTTCCACCTATGAACACTGAAGCTTTCTTT. Protein: CSARVPPMNTEAFF.

The rearrangement joins TRBV5-5 to TRBJ1-5; D gene unclear. Germline assignment: CDR1 SGHKS and CDR2 YYEKEE (reference sequence). There are 14 residues in the CDR3. V was shortened by 1 base and J by 5 bases, with 10 bases between the two germline ends. The CDR3 DNA sequence: TGTGCCAGCAGCTTGTCGGGGTCCGATCAGCCCCAGCATTTT. Its protein product is CASSLSGSDQPQHF.

The chain carries TRBV4-3 and TRBJ2-1; D gene unclear. CDR3 length equals 13 residues. The V gene's germline CDR1 is LGHNA and CDR2 YSLEER. Trimming pared 1 base from V and 8 bases from J, leaving 9 bases between. This CDR3 is CASSQVVSDEQFF. As DNA, the CDR3 is TGCGCCAGCAGCCAAGTCGTGTCCGATGAGCAGTTCTTC.

This clonotype was seen once. This chain links TRBV7-2 with TRBJ2-1, with D unclear. Looked up from germline, CDR1 is SGHTA and CDR2 is FQGNSA. The CDR3 runs 12 residues. Deletions cut 3 bases from V and 7 bases from J, with 7 bases between. The CDR3 spells CASSFPWNEQFF. The CDR3 coding sequence is TGTGCCAGCAGCTTCCCCTGGAATGAGCAGTTCTTC.

This clonotype occurred a few times. V is TRBV7-2 and J is TRBJ2-1; D is unresolved. The CDR3 extends over 14 amino acids. V was shortened by 2 bases and J by 5 bases, with 10 bases between the two germline ends. Germline V gene sequence: CDR1 SGHTA, CDR2 FQGNSA. The CDR3 protein is CASSLLLGHNEQFF. CDR3 nucleotide sequence: TGTGCCAGCAGCTTACTCCTCGGCCACAATGAGCAGTTCTTC.

This clonotype was counted only a few times. The chain couples TRBV12-3 or TRBV12-4 to TRBJ2-3; weak D call: TRBD2 (6 bases). The CDR3 totals 12 residues. The V end was cut by 7 bases, the J end by 7 bases, with 12 bases between. CDR3 DNA sequence: TGTGCCAGCACCCCGGGGACTCATACGCAGTATTTT. It codes for CASTPGTHTQYF.

This clonotype occurred a few times. CDR3 nucleotide sequence: TGTGCCAGCAGACGGGGTCCGGATGAGACCCAGTACTTC. Translating it yields CASRRGPDETQYF. V gene TRBV7-2 combines with J gene TRBJ2-5, with D perhaps matching TRBD2 (5 bases). This CDR3 region has 13 residues. In germline, CDR1 is SGHTA, CDR2 FQGNSA. V was trimmed by 6 bases and J by 5 bases, leaving 13 bases between them.

Only a few counts were recorded for this clonotype. The chain employs TRBV12-3 or TRBV12-4 and TRBJ1-2; D is undetermined. Trimming pared 3 bases from V and 0 bases from J, leaving 5 bases between. This CDR3 contains 13 residues. The CDR3 sequence: CASSFMTNYGYTF. The CDR3 coding sequence is TGTGCCAGCAGTTTTATGACTAACTATGGCTACACCTTC.

The chain carries TRBV12-3 or TRBV12-4 and TRBJ1-6, with TRBD1 as a possible D gene (6 bases). CDR3 size: 12 residues. V lost 4 bases and J lost 10, with 8 bases in between. CDR3 region: CASSYTGSPLHF. CDR3 sequence (DNA): TGTGCCAGCAGTTACACAGGGTCACCCCTCCACTTT.

This clonotype was detected a few times. The chain is built from TRBV6-2 or TRBV6-3 and TRBJ2-5; no clear D gene. From germline, CDR1 is MNHEY and CDR2 SVGEGT. Trimming removed 5 bases from V and 3 bases from J, with 7 bases in between. CDR3 length: 12 amino acids. The CDR3 nucleotides read TGTGCCAGCAGTAAGCGAGAAGAGACCCAGTACTTC. Translating it yields CASSKREETQYF.

The chain links TRBV5-1 to TRBJ2-1; 8 positions agree with TRBD1. Per the germline V gene, CDR1 is SGHRS and CDR2 is YFSETQ. V was clipped by 2 bases and J by 5 bases; unmatched bases: 9. This CDR3 has 16 residues. The CDR3 loop reads CASSLGGTGPNNEQFF. For the CDR3, the DNA is TGCGCCAGCAGCTTAGGGGGGACAGGACCTAACAATGAGCAGTTCTTC. The complete variable domain, with remaining parts taken from reference TRBV5-1 and TRBJ2-1, reads KAGVTQTPRYLIKTRGQQVTLSCSPISGHRSVSWYQQTPGQGLQFLFEYFSETQRNKGNFPGRFSGRQFSNSRSEMNVSTLELGDSALYLCASSLGGTGPNNEQFFGPGTRLTVL.

The chain carries TRBV14 and TRBJ2-1; D is unresolved. The CDR3 length is 14 residues. V lost 0 bases and J lost 10, with 13 bases in between. CDR1 SGHDN and CDR2 FVKESK come from the germline V gene. The CDR3 region has the DNA TGTGCCAGCAGCCAAGACTTTTCAATATCCGAGCAGTTCTTC. The encoded protein is CASSQDFSISEQFF.

This clonotype was seen a handful of times. V gene TRBV12-3 or TRBV12-4 combines with J gene TRBJ2-3, with 8 nucleotides matching TRBD2. V was pared by 7 bases and J by 7 bases, with 13 bases of the junction left unmatched. This CDR3 region has 15 residues. The chain's CDR3 is CASTPSTGGRNTQYF. Written as DNA, the CDR3 is TGTGCCAGCACCCCGAGTACGGGGGGGCGAAATACGCAGTATTTT.

This clonotype occurred a few times. The V gene is TRBV2, the J gene TRBJ2-3; 8 nucleotides match TRBD1. The CDR3 sequence is 15 residues long. Germline lookup yields CDR1 SNHLY and CDR2 FYNNEI. Trimming cost V 6 bases and J 0 bases; bases outside gene matches: 5. DNA for the CDR3: TGTGCCAGCAGCCCCCAGGGGGCGAGCACAGATACGCAGTATTTT. This sequence encodes CASSPQGASTDTQYF.

The chain carries TRBV20-1 and TRBJ2-5; possibly TRBD1 for D (5 bases). Trimming removed 1 base at V and 5 bases at J, with 11 bases between. The CDR3 runs 13 residues. Looked up from germline, CDR1 is DFQATT and CDR2 is SNEGSKA (reference sequence). CDR3 loop: CSARVTGVETQYF. In DNA form, the CDR3 reads TGCAGTGCTAGAGTCACAGGAGTCGAGACCCAGTACTTC.